This T cell receptor (beta chain) originates from a study of cytomegalovirus exposure and HLA in healthy donors. The donors were healthy bone marrow donors. Study observations and caveats: Follow-up analysis seemed to connect common viral pathogens with several of the most significant clusters identified. Immune exposure information comprised only CMV serostatus. According to reports, the classifier identified cytomegalovirus status with high specificity and sensitivity.

About this clone: The antigen is undetermined.

The CDR3 is 17 amino acids. Germline V CDR1 and CDR2: MNHEY, SMNVEV (reference sequence). V lost 5 bases and J lost 7; bases outside the gene matches: 14. The PCR contained 60 Vbeta and 13 Jbeta primers. Profiling relied on immunoSEQ multiplex PCR, and the TCRdb table lists in-frame clones only, not all of them. Recorded here are approximately 140,000 clones; the top ten clones represent roughly 2.5%. Input material: PBMCs. The genes are TRBV27 and TRBJ2-1, with 10 positions matching TRBD1. The origin of this receptor is a man aged 35-49 years in good health and CMV-seronegative. CDR3: CASSRKLIRDRGNEQFF. DNA for the CDR3: TGTGCCAGCAGTCGGAAGCTCATCCGGGACAGGGGAAATGAGCAGTTCTTC.